These T cell receptor beta chains were read from a single sample in a study of response to subunit inactivated influenza vaccine. TCRdb called the RT-PCR reads again in MiXCR, with one record for every CDR3 protein. The sample lists a few hundred thousand distinct CDR3 sequences; 14% were seen once. The specimen comprised PBMCs from blood, sampled roughly 12 days after vaccination. The receptors shown here come from a man aged 50 to 60 who received an inactivated influenza vaccine. The CDR3 runs from the conserved cysteine through the conserved F or W. The order of the fields is CDR3 protein, CDR3 DNA, clone size, J gene, D gene, V gene. The D gene is left open where the match is weak. The size field is filled for only some rows; it gives once, few, many or a size class.

CDR3 protein: CASSPRTSGSETQYF
CDR3 DNA: TGCGCCAGCAGCCCCCGGACTAGCGGGAGTGAGACCCAGTACTTC
clone size: few
J gene: TRBJ2-5
D gene: TRBD2
V gene: TRBV5-1

CDR3 protein: CASSSGAGQGVYEQYF
CDR3 DNA: TGTGCCAGCAGCTCTGGGGCGGGACAGGGTGTGTACGAGCAGTACTTC
clone size: .
J gene: TRBJ2-7
D gene: TRBD1
V gene: TRBV7-6

CDR3 protein: CASSPRGRYTEAFF
CDR3 DNA: TGTGCCAGCAGCCCTCGGGGGAGATACACTGAAGCTTTCTTT
clone size: .
J gene: TRBJ1-1
D gene: .
V gene: TRBV14

CDR3 protein: CASSTRELLDQPQHF
CDR3 DNA: TGTGCCAGTAGTACGCGGGAGCTTTTGGATCAGCCCCAGCATTTT
clone size: .
J gene: TRBJ1-5
D gene: .
V gene: TRBV19

CDR3 protein: CASSLPGGEETQYF
CDR3 DNA: TGTGCCAGCAGCTTACCAGGGGGCGAGGAGACCCAGTACTTC
clone size: .
J gene: TRBJ2-5
D gene: TRBD1
V gene: TRBV5-8

CDR3 protein: CASSRRFGGASYNEQFF
CDR3 DNA: TGTGCCAGCAGCCGTAGGTTTGGGGGGGCCAGCTACAATGAGCAGTTCTTC
clone size: .
J gene: TRBJ2-1
D gene: .
V gene: TRBV7-6

CDR3 protein: CASDLQGARELFF
CDR3 DNA: TGTGCCAGCGATCTACAGGGGGCTCGGGAGCTGTTTTTT
clone size: few
J gene: TRBJ2-2
D gene: TRBD1
V gene: TRBV11-2

CDR3 protein: CASNPLGTQYF
CDR3 DNA: TGTGCCAGCAACCCCTTAGGGACGCAGTATTTT
clone size: .
J gene: TRBJ2-3
D gene: .
V gene: TRBV2

CDR3 protein: CASSSRVGGTETQYF
CDR3 DNA: TGTGCCAGCAGTTCCCGGGTAGGGGGCACAGAGACCCAGTACTTC
clone size: few
J gene: TRBJ2-5
D gene: TRBD1
V gene: TRBV12-3/TRBV12-4

CDR3 protein: CASSITQLSGNTIYF
CDR3 DNA: TGTGCCAGCAGCATTACACAGCTCTCTGGAAACACCATATATTTT
clone size: .
J gene: TRBJ1-3
D gene: .
V gene: TRBV9

CDR3 protein: CASSQSGSANTGELFF
CDR3 DNA: TGTGCCAGCAGCCAAAGCGGGAGCGCGAACACCGGGGAGCTGTTTTTT
clone size: few
J gene: TRBJ2-2
D gene: TRBD2
V gene: TRBV4-2

CDR3 protein: CATSDHTENYGYTF
CDR3 DNA: TGTGCCACCAGTGACCATACAGAAAACTATGGCTACACCTTC
clone size: few
J gene: TRBJ1-2
D gene: .
V gene: TRBV24-1

CDR3 protein: CASSLGAVDEKLFF
CDR3 DNA: TGTGCCAGCAGCTTAGGGGCAGTAGATGAAAAACTGTTTTTT
clone size: .
J gene: TRBJ1-4
D gene: .
V gene: TRBV7-6

CDR3 protein: CASSHRPYNEQFF
CDR3 DNA: TGTGCCAGCAGCCATCGTCCCTACAATGAGCAGTTCTTC
clone size: few
J gene: TRBJ2-1
D gene: .
V gene: TRBV9

CDR3 protein: CATRRGATNEKLFF
CDR3 DNA: TGTGCCACCCGACGGGGGGCAACTAATGAAAAACTGTTTTTT
clone size: few
J gene: TRBJ1-4
D gene: .
V gene: TRBV10-3

CDR3 protein: CASTSDRDTGELFF
CDR3 DNA: TGCGCCAGCACTTCCGACAGGGACACCGGGGAGCTGTTTTTT
clone size: few
J gene: TRBJ2-2
D gene: TRBD1
V gene: TRBV10-2

CDR3 protein: CASSLQGSNEKLFF
CDR3 DNA: TGTGCCAGCAGTCTTCAGGGCAGTAATGAAAAACTGTTTTTT
clone size: many
J gene: TRBJ1-4
D gene: .
V gene: TRBV12-3/TRBV12-4

CDR3 protein: CSATPAIRQTGYEQYF
CDR3 DNA: TGCAGTGCTACCCCGGCCATCCGCCAGACAGGTTACGAGCAGTACTTC
clone size: few
J gene: TRBJ2-7
D gene: .
V gene: TRBV20-1

CDR3 protein: CASSPSTGTGVSYEQYF
CDR3 DNA: TGTGCCAGCAGTCCATCCACCGGGACAGGGGTGAGCTACGAGCAGTACTTC
clone size: .
J gene: TRBJ2-7
D gene: TRBD1
V gene: TRBV28

CDR3 protein: CASSLRVARTVSTDTQYF
CDR3 DNA: TGTGCCAGCAGCTTAAGAGTGGCTAGGACGGTTAGCACAGATACGCAGTATTTT
clone size: few
J gene: TRBJ2-3
D gene: .
V gene: TRBV11-2

CDR3 protein: CASSSGTANYNEQFF
CDR3 DNA: TGTGCCAGCAGCAGCGGGACTGCCAACTACAATGAGCAGTTCTTC
clone size: .
J gene: TRBJ2-1
D gene: TRBD2
V gene: TRBV11-3

CDR3 protein: CSARDPRIAGLNTGELFF
CDR3 DNA: TGCAGTGCTAGGGACCCTAGGATAGCGGGATTGAACACCGGGGAGCTGTTTTTT
clone size: .
J gene: TRBJ2-2
D gene: TRBD2
V gene: TRBV20-1

CDR3 protein: CASSGGAGQPQHF
CDR3 DNA: TGTGCCAGCAGTGGCGGGGCGGGTCAGCCCCAGCATTTT
clone size: few
J gene: TRBJ1-5
D gene: .
V gene: TRBV25-1

CDR3 protein: CASSQTGTGNSPLHF
CDR3 DNA: TGTGCCAGCAGCCAAACCGGGACAGGGAATTCACCCCTCCACTTT
clone size: few
J gene: TRBJ1-6
D gene: TRBD1
V gene: TRBV14

CDR3 protein: CASREQGGVNSPLHF
CDR3 DNA: TGTGCCAGCAGGGAACAGGGGGGAGTTAATTCACCCCTCCACTTT
clone size: many
J gene: TRBJ1-6
D gene: TRBD1
V gene: TRBV6-1

CDR3 protein: CASSQDWGNYEQYF
CDR3 DNA: TGTGCCAGCAGCCAAGATTGGGGGAACTACGAGCAGTACTTC
clone size: few
J gene: TRBJ2-7
D gene: .
V gene: TRBV4-2

CDR3 protein: CASSLGASGSVYEQYF
CDR3 DNA: TGCGCCAGCAGCTTGGGCGCTAGCGGGTCTGTCTACGAGCAGTACTTC
clone size: few
J gene: TRBJ2-7
D gene: TRBD2
V gene: TRBV5-1

CDR3 protein: CASSGDRGYTGELFF
CDR3 DNA: TGTGCCAGCAGCGGGGACAGGGGTTACACCGGGGAGCTGTTTTTT
clone size: many
J gene: TRBJ2-2
D gene: TRBD1
V gene: TRBV7-2

CDR3 protein: CASRGGGAVGTDTQYF
CDR3 DNA: TGTGCCAGCCGCGGCGGGGGGGCTGTTGGAACAGATACGCAGTATTTT
clone size: few
J gene: TRBJ2-3
D gene: TRBD2
V gene: TRBV11-1

CDR3 protein: CASSVPGTGSYNEQFF
CDR3 DNA: TGTGCCAGCAGCGTACCGGGGACAGGATCCTACAATGAGCAGTTCTTC
clone size: few
J gene: TRBJ2-1
D gene: TRBD1
V gene: TRBV9

CDR3 protein: CSARENTSGARRYNEQFF
CDR3 DNA: TGCAGTGCTAGAGAGAACACTAGCGGAGCCAGAAGATACAATGAGCAGTTCTTC
clone size: many
J gene: TRBJ2-1
D gene: TRBD2
V gene: TRBV20-1

CDR3 protein: CASSLTPGSISTPTIVHLANEQFF
CDR3 DNA: TGCGCCAGCAGCTTGACTCCCGGGAGCATCTCAACGCCGACCATTGTACACCTTGCCAATGAGCAGTTCTTC
clone size: few
J gene: TRBJ2-1
D gene: .
V gene: TRBV5-1

CDR3 protein: CSAMEANTGELFF
CDR3 DNA: TGCAGCGCGATGGAAGCGAACACCGGGGAGCTGTTTTTT
clone size: .
J gene: TRBJ2-2
D gene: .
V gene: TRBV29-1

CDR3 protein: CASSLGFGTDEKLFF
CDR3 DNA: TGTGCCAGCAGTTTAGGTTTCGGGACGGATGAAAAACTGTTTTTT
clone size: few
J gene: TRBJ1-4
D gene: .
V gene: TRBV27

CDR3 protein: CATSRDQDTEAFF
CDR3 DNA: TGTGCCACCAGCAGAGACCAAGACACTGAAGCTTTCTTT
clone size: .
J gene: TRBJ1-1
D gene: .
V gene: TRBV15

CDR3 protein: CSALGQGDAKNIQYF
CDR3 DNA: TGCAGTGCTTTGGGACAGGGGGATGCCAAAAACATTCAGTACTTC
clone size: .
J gene: TRBJ2-4
D gene: TRBD1
V gene: TRBV20-1

CDR3 protein: CASSEADRDGYTF
CDR3 DNA: TGTGCCAGCAGTGAAGCGGACAGGGACGGCTACACCTTC
clone size: few
J gene: TRBJ1-2
D gene: TRBD1
V gene: TRBV6-1

CDR3 protein: CASKGGGLADTQYF
CDR3 DNA: TGTGCCAGCAAGGGGGGCGGCTTGGCAGATACGCAGTATTTT
clone size: few
J gene: TRBJ2-3
D gene: .
V gene: TRBV7-2

CDR3 protein: CASLGPNTGELFF
CDR3 DNA: TGTGCCAGCCTCGGACCGAACACCGGGGAGCTGTTTTTT
clone size: .
J gene: TRBJ2-2
D gene: .
V gene: TRBV5-5

CDR3 protein: CSASGKGSYNEQFF
CDR3 DNA: TGCAGTGCTTCGGGGAAAGGCTCCTACAATGAGCAGTTCTTC
clone size: few
J gene: TRBJ2-1
D gene: .
V gene: TRBV20-1

CDR3 protein: CASRKAGVLKADTQYF
CDR3 DNA: TGTGCCAGCCGGAAAGCGGGAGTGTTGAAAGCAGATACGCAGTATTTT
clone size: .
J gene: TRBJ2-3
D gene: TRBD2
V gene: TRBV7-2

CDR3 protein: CASGPSGAHPSQETQYF
CDR3 DNA: TGTGCCAGCGGACCTTCAGGGGCCCATCCATCCCAAGAGACCCAGTACTTC
clone size: .
J gene: TRBJ2-5
D gene: .
V gene: TRBV6-1

CDR3 protein: CSGGGPSNRGNEQFF
CDR3 DNA: TGCAGCGGGGGGGGACCTTCGAACCGAGGCAATGAGCAGTTCTTC
clone size: .
J gene: TRBJ2-1
D gene: TRBD2
V gene: TRBV29-1

CDR3 protein: CASTLEKWSDEQFF
CDR3 DNA: TGTGCCAGCACGCTAGAGAAGTGGAGCGATGAGCAGTTCTTC
clone size: .
J gene: TRBJ2-1
D gene: .
V gene: TRBV5-6

CDR3 protein: CSARYLPEGGYTF
CDR3 DNA: TGCAGTGCCCGATATCTCCCCGAGGGCGGCTACACCTTC
clone size: .
J gene: TRBJ1-2
D gene: .
V gene: TRBV20-1

CDR3 protein: CASSQDRKLAGGTQYF
CDR3 DNA: TGTGCCAGCAGCCAAGATAGGAAACTAGCGGGAGGGACCCAGTACTTC
clone size: many
J gene: TRBJ2-5
D gene: TRBD2
V gene: TRBV3-1

CDR3 protein: CSATPGPFLGNQPQHF
CDR3 DNA: TGCAGTGCGACCCCGGGCCCTTTTTTGGGCAATCAGCCCCAGCATTTT
clone size: many
J gene: TRBJ1-5
D gene: .
V gene: TRBV20-1